The next 19 T cell receptor beta chains were all read from a single sample in a study of cytomegalovirus exposure and HLA in healthy donors. The protocol was immunoSEQ multiplex PCR, while the TCRdb copy is restricted to in-frame clones and leaves out a portion. The sample has some 320,000 clones; roughly nine tenths are singletons. Specimen: PBMCs. These receptors all come from a woman in her 30s in good health and CMV-seropositive.

The chain carries TRBV28 and TRBJ1-5; D not certain. V shed 7 bases and J shed 4 bases, with 8 bases lying between them. The CDR3 is made up of 12 amino acids. Germline V gene sequence: CDR1 MDHEN, CDR2 SYDVKM. The CDR3 region is CASTLENQPQHF. In nucleotides, the CDR3 is TGTGCCAGCACTTTGGAAAATCAGCCCCAGCATTTT.

This sequence joins TRBV5-1 and TRBJ2-3; D is possibly TRBD1 or TRBD2 (5 bases each). V lost 4 bases and J 4 bases, leaving 22 bases between the germline ends. Germline V gene lookup returns CDR1 SGHRS and CDR2 YFSETQ. The length of the CDR3 is 17 residues. For the CDR3, the DNA is TGCGCCAGCAGCCCCAGGGACGGTTCACTTGGCGCAGATACGCAGTATTTT. It specifies CASSPRDGSLGADTQYF.

This clone was seen only once. The gene calls are TRBV12-5 and TRBJ2-6, with D possibly called TRBD1 or TRBD2 (5 bases each). The CDR3 runs 17 residues. Germline V gene data show CDR1 as LGHNT and CDR2 as FRNRAP. V lost 5 bases, J lost 2 bases, and 16 bases lay in between. DNA for the CDR3: TGTGCTAGTGGTCCCCTTCCAGGGACGACTGGGGCCAACGTCCTGACTTTC. Its protein product is CASGPLPGTTGANVLTF.

This chain connects TRBV6-5 to TRBJ2-1; no definite D call. The germline V and J ends were trimmed by 7 bases and 0 bases, with 13 bases remaining between them. CDR1 and CDR2 (germline): MNHEY, SVGAGI. The CDR3 sequence is 15 residues long. CDR3 sequence reads: CASTLSPSSYNEQFF. The CDR3 bases are TGTGCCAGCACCTTAAGTCCGAGCTCCTACAATGAGCAGTTCTTC.

V and J are TRBV18 and TRBJ1-4, with a tentative D call TRBD1 (6 bases). CDR1 is KGHSH and CDR2 is LQKENI in the germline V gene. The V and J ends lost 9 bases and 5 bases respectively, with 16 bases between them. The CDR3 consists of 14 residues. CDR3 sequence reads: CASSGADRNEKLFF. The CDR3 DNA reads TGTGCCAGTTCGGGGGCAGACAGGAATGAAAAACTGTTTTTT.

In this sample, this clone turned up a few times. This rearrangement joins TRBV7-9 to TRBJ1-5, with D uncertain. Germline V gives CDR1 SEHNR, CDR2 FQNEAQ (reference sequence). The CDR3 has 16 residues. With 4 bases removed from V and 0 bases from J, the gap between germline ends came to 13 bases. For the CDR3, the DNA is TGTGCCAGCAGCTCTAGCCTAACATTTAGCAATCAGCCCCAGCATTTT. Protein sequence: CASSSSLTFSNQPQHF.

CDR3 loop: CASSVLSADTQYF. For the CDR3, the DNA is TGTGCCAGCAGCGTATTATCGGCAGATACGCAGTATTTT. This chain connects TRBV9 to TRBJ2-3, with D hard to call. The V gene's germline CDR1 is SGDLS and CDR2 YYNGEE. Trimming cost V 1 base and J 4 bases, with 7 bases left between them. The CDR3 loop spans 13 amino acids.

The V gene is TRBV27, the J gene TRBJ1-2; D unresolved. Between the trimmed V and J ends, which lost 3 bases and 8 bases, there was a span of 10 bases. The V gene's germline CDR1 is MNHEY and CDR2 SMNVEV (reference sequence). This CDR3 spans 12 amino acids. Here the CDR3 DNA reads TGTGCCAGCAGTTTCCCCGGCTCGGGCTACACCTTC. This encodes CASSFPGSGYTF.

The genes are TRBV2 and TRBJ2-1, with D maybe TRBD1 (6 bases). The CDR3 length is 17 residues. Germline assignment: CDR1 SNHLY and CDR2 FYNNEI. Trimming took off 5 bases at V and 2 bases at J, with 19 bases between the two ends. The DNA of the CDR3 is TGTGCCAGCAGTTTTTCTGGGGGCCTTCTAACCTACAATGAGCAGTTCTTC. Protein sequence: CASSFSGGLLTYNEQFF.

The CDR3 region is CAWSDPGGAKGYTF. The CDR3 DNA sequence: TGTGCCTGGAGTGACCCGGGGGGAGCTAAAGGCTACACCTTC. This rearrangement joins TRBV30 to TRBJ1-2; D is perhaps TRBD1 (5 bases). V was cut by 1 base and J by 8 bases, with 17 bases left in between. Germline V lookup: CDR1 GTSNPN, CDR2 SVGIG (reference sequence). The CDR3 length is 14 residues.

The chain recombines TRBV27 with TRBJ2-3, with 7 bases fitting TRBD2. The CDR3 is 17 amino acids. The ends lost 7 bases at V and 2 bases at J; junction bases unmatched: 15. Germline V lookup: CDR1 MNHEY, CDR2 SMNVEV (reference sequence). The chain's CDR3 is CASKLTPRGGVTDTQYF. CDR3 sequence (DNA): TGTGCCAGCAAACTCACCCCGCGCGGGGGAGTCACAGATACGCAGTATTTT.

This clone was seen only once. This chain joins TRBV27 and TRBJ1-1; D is possibly TRBD1 (6 bases). The CDR3 consists of 14 residues. Germline CDR1 reads MNHEY; CDR2 reads SMNVEV (reference sequence). Trimming left V 8 bases short and J 2 bases short, with 15 bases between. The CDR3, as DNA: TGTGCCAGCTCCAGGGGATTCCATAACACTGAAGCTTTCTTT. It specifies CASSRGFHNTEAFF.

The gene calls are TRBV6-5 and TRBJ2-7; D gene ambiguous. The CDR3 is made up of 16 amino acids. CDR1 and CDR2 from the germline V gene are MNHEY and SVGAGI. V lost 0 bases and J 3 bases, leaving 15 bases between the germline ends. Here the CDR3 reads CASSYSGMPALYEQYF. The CDR3 DNA follows: TGTGCCAGCAGTTACTCGGGCATGCCGGCACTCTACGAGCAGTACTTC.

The chain has TRBV30 and TRBJ1-2; D remains ambiguous. Germline V gene data show CDR1 as GTSNPN and CDR2 as SVGIG (reference sequence). The CDR3 runs 14 residues. The V gene lost 1 base and the J gene lost 0 bases, with 9 bases spanning the gap. This CDR3 is CAWSGDGANYGYTF. The CDR3 DNA is TGTGCCTGGAGTGGAGACGGGGCTAACTATGGCTACACCTTC.

This clone was recorded once. The rearrangement links TRBV5-1 to TRBJ2-3, with 7 bases lining up with TRBD2. The CDR3 has 16 amino acids. J was trimmed by 6 bases and V by 0 bases; bases with no gene match: 10. Germline V lookup: CDR1 SGHRS, CDR2 YFSETQ. In nucleotides, the CDR3 is TGCGCCAGCAGCTTGGATGCTAGCGGCCCAGGGGATACGCAGTATTTT. This encodes CASSLDASGPGDTQYF.

J is TRBJ1-4 and V is TRBV28, with TRBD1 matching 9 bases. The CDR3 has 15 amino acids. Trimming took 4 bases from V and 7 from J; bases not matched to a gene: 7. Germline V gene data show CDR1 as MDHEN and CDR2 as SYDVKM. The CDR3 DNA is TGTGCCAGCAGTTCTCAAACAGGGGGCGGTGAAAAACTGTTTTTT. Its translation is CASSSQTGGGEKLFF.

The genes are TRBV2 and TRBJ2-1, with TRBD1 matching over 7 bases. V trimming: 5 bases; J trimming: 4 bases; junction bases outside the gene matches: 8. CDR1 is SNHLY, CDR2 FYNNEI, per germline. The CDR3 is made up of 15 amino acids. In DNA form, the CDR3 reads TGTGCCAGCAGTCGAGGGGGACAGTATTACAATGAGCAGTTCTTC. Protein sequence: CASSRGGQYYNEQFF.

The rearrangement links TRBV15 to TRBJ1-2; 7 nucleotides match TRBD1. The length of the CDR3 is 15 residues. Germline V gene lookup returns CDR1 LNHNV and CDR2 YYDKDF (reference sequence). V gave up 3 bases and J gave up 6 bases; unmatched junction bases: 10. The CDR3 DNA reads TGTGCCACCAGCAGTCCCGCGGACAGGTTGGATGGCTACACCTTC. This translates into CATSSPADRLDGYTF.

This chain links TRBV11-2 with TRBJ2-7, with 7 bases lining up with TRBD1. The CDR3 loop spans 16 amino acids. J was trimmed by 3 bases and V by 3 bases; bases with no gene match: 11. Germline values: CDR1 SGHAT, CDR2 FQNNGV. This CDR3 reads CASSFQGVFRGYEQYF. In DNA, the CDR3 is TGTGCCAGCAGCTTCCAGGGGGTTTTTCGCGGCTACGAGCAGTACTTC.